The present T cell receptor beta chain was sequenced within a study of blood T cell repertoires in COVID-19. Study as a whole: Sites across the United States, Italy and Spain contributed samples from acute and convalescent COVID-19. PBMCs, B-cell-depleted T cells, or T cells were the source of the cDNA or gDNA that made up the material.

Study processing details: Amplification of reference gene primers provided the estimated nucleated cell counts. Profiling relied on immunoSEQ multiplex PCR, and the TCRdb table lists in-frame clones only, not all of them. D and trimming come from the DNA, and the V and J calls and clone size come from that table. Here the sample spans some 320,000 clones, around 89% being singletons. The ends lost 2 bases at V and 6 bases at J; junction bases unmatched: 12. The CDR3 has 18 amino acids. Germline V lookup: CDR1 SGHDN, CDR2 FVKESK. The chain carries TRBV14 and TRBJ2-2; TRBD1 matches at 10 bases. The sequence came from a woman aged 25 to 39 who had recovered from COVID-19. The source material was peripheral blood. For the CDR3, the DNA is TGTGCCAGCAGCCAACGACAGGGGGCGCGACTGTACTCCGGGGAGCTGTTTTTT. It is translated as CASSQRQGARLYSGELFF.